Listed here are 24 T cell receptor beta chains from one sample, sequenced in a study of blood T cell repertoires in COVID-19. The repertoire was sequenced with immunoSEQ multiplex PCR; TCRdb's copy has only in-frame clones and lacks some. The sample shows about 180,000 clones, about 81% of them seen only once. The specimen was peripheral blood. These receptors all come from a woman aged 80 or over with COVID-19, enrolled during active disease.

The chain is built from TRBV10-3 and TRBJ1-3; no clear D. Per germline, CDR1 ENHRY and CDR2 SYGVKD. Trimming removed 2 bases at V and 3 bases at J, with 11 bases between. The length of the CDR3 is 15 residues. The CDR3 DNA sequence: TGTGCCATCAGTGAGACCCGGGGTGGTGGAAACACCATATATTTT. As protein: CAISETRGGGNTIYF.

For this clone: One end of the junction varies from germline; a read error may be responsible. The V call is TRBV5-1, the J call TRBJ2-5; tentative D call: TRBD2 (5 bases). The CDR3 totals 16 residues. Germline-derived CDR1 and CDR2 are SGHRS and YFSETQ. The CDR3 sequence is CASTLGSVTQQETQYF. The CDR3 bases are TGCGCCAGCACCTTGGGGAGCGTCACGCAGCAAGAGACCCAGTACTTC.

The chain couples TRBV28 to TRBJ2-3, with TRBD2 matching 7 bases. V shed 1 base, J shed 4 bases, and the junction held 8 bases outside the gene matches. This CDR3 region has 16 residues. CDR1 and CDR2 (germline): MDHEN, SYDVKM. The CDR3 protein is CASSLLSSGGADTQYF. The CDR3 nucleotides read TGTGCCAGCAGTTTATTATCGAGTGGGGGGGCAGATACGCAGTATTTT. Full variable domain (outside the CDR3, taken from reference TRBV28 and TRBJ2-3): DVKVTQSSRYLVKRTGEKVFLECVQDMDHENMFWYRQDPGLGLRLIYFSYDVKMKEKGDIPEGYSVSREKKERFSLILESASTNQTSMYLCASSLLSSGGADTQYFGPGTRLTVL.

V usage is TRBV11-3 and J usage is TRBJ2-5, with 13 bases identical to TRBD2. The CDR3 is made up of 15 amino acids. V dropped 5 bases and J dropped 5; count of bases not matched to a gene: 5. The germline V gene has CDR1 SGHNT and CDR2 YENEEA. The CDR3 here is CASSRGLAGVETQYF. CDR3 coding DNA: TGTGCCAGCAGCCGCGGACTAGCGGGAGTTGAGACCCAGTACTTC.

The chain has TRBV7-2 and TRBJ1-2; TRBD1 aligns across 9 bases. J lost 5 bases, V lost 5 bases, and 9 bases had no gene match. Germline assignment: CDR1 SGHTA and CDR2 FQGNSA. This CDR3 region has 15 residues. CDR3 DNA: TGTGCCAGCAGCCTAAATACAGGGGGCGAATATGGCTACACCTTC. Residues: CASSLNTGGEYGYTF.

The chain joins TRBV7-3 to TRBJ2-5; 11 nucleotides agree with TRBD1. Trimming took 1 base from V and 3 from J; bases not matched to a gene: 10. The germline V gene has CDR1 SGHTA and CDR2 FQGTGA. The CDR3 contains 18 residues. CDR3 bases: TGTGCCAGCAGCTTAAGCCCTTGGACAGGGGGCAAGGAAGAGACCCAGTACTTC. Amino acid sequence: CASSLSPWTGGKEETQYF. The full variable domain, completed using reference TRBV7-3 and TRBJ2-5, is GAGVSQTPSNKVTEKGKYVELRCDPISGHTALYWYRQSLGQGPEFLIYFQGTGAADDSGLPNDRFFAVRPEGSVSTLKIQRTERGDSAVYLCASSLSPWTGGKEETQYFGPGTRLLVL.

This chain uses TRBV9 with TRBJ2-3, with D perhaps TRBD2 (7 bases). The V and J ends lost 3 bases and 0 bases respectively, with 17 bases between them. Per the germline V gene, CDR1 is SGDLS and CDR2 is YYNGEE. The CDR3 consists of 17 residues. The CDR3 DNA is TGTGCCAGCAGCGCACCCAGGCGGGGGCTGAGCACAGATACGCAGTATTTT. Translated: CASSAPRRGLSTDTQYF. The whole variable domain, remainder taken from reference TRBV9 and TRBJ2-3, is DSGVTQTPKHLITATGQRVTLRCSPRSGDLSVYWYQQSLDQGLQFLIQYYNGEERAKGNILERFSAQQFPDLHSELNLSSLELGDSALYFCASSAPRRGLSTDTQYFGPGTRLTVL.

The rearrangement uses TRBV2 and TRBJ1-2; D is possibly TRBD1 (5 bases). The CDR3 runs 16 residues. V lost 6 bases and J lost 2, with 19 bases in between. Germline V CDR1 and CDR2: SNHLY, FYNNEI. Here the CDR3 DNA reads TGTGCCAGCAGACGGGGGAACACTCATATCAACTATGGCTACACCTTC. Translated: CASRRGNTHINYGYTF.

The chain couples TRBV24-1 to TRBJ1-4; the D gene is possibly TRBD1 (5 bases). CDR1 is KGHDR and CDR2 is SFDVKD in the germline V gene. The CDR3 runs to 13 residues. The V end lost 7 bases, the J end lost 5 bases, and 10 bases lay between the germline ends. CDR3 DNA sequence: TGTGCCACCAGCCGGACAAGCAATGAAAAACTGTTTTTT. It codes for CATSRTSNEKLFF.

The rearrangement links TRBV28 to TRBJ2-1, with D possibly matching TRBD2 (5 bases). Germline lookup yields CDR1 MDHEN and CDR2 SYDVKM. Trimming cost V 2 bases and J 9 bases, with 8 bases left between them. This CDR3 spans 12 amino acids. The CDR3 DNA is TGTGCCAGCAGTTTAGCAGGAGGTGAGCAGTTCTTC. Amino acids: CASSLAGGEQFF.

The V call is TRBV6-5, the J call TRBJ1-1, with D maybe TRBD1 (5 bases). The ends were cut back, 3 bases at V and 5 bases at J, with 10 bases in the middle. Germline V gene lookup returns CDR1 MNHEY and CDR2 SVGAGI. The length of the CDR3 is 13 residues. CDR3 sequence (DNA): TGTGCCAGCAGTTATGGGGGGGGAACTGAAGCTTTCTTT. This encodes CASSYGGGTEAFF.

V is TRBV19 and J is TRBJ1-5; the D is unclear. The V gene's germline CDR1 is LNHDA and CDR2 SQIVND (reference sequence). V shed 0 bases and J shed 5 bases, with 14 bases lying between them. The CDR3 spans 16 residues. The CDR3 loop is CASSIDHGGGDQPQHF. DNA for the CDR3: TGTGCCAGTAGTATAGACCACGGAGGCGGCGATCAGCCCCAGCATTTT.

The chain combines TRBV6-5 with TRBJ2-3; D is perhaps TRBD1 (5 bases). CDR1 and CDR2 from the germline V gene are MNHEY and SVGAGI. V was shortened by 6 bases and J by 1 base, with 5 bases between the two germline ends. The CDR3 is 12 residues long. CDR3 DNA: TGTGCCAGCAGGACAGGCACAGATACGCAGTATTTT. This sequence encodes CASRTGTDTQYF.

This clone was counted only a few times. V is TRBV4-3 and J is TRBJ2-7; TRBD1 aligns across 7 bases. The germline CDR1 and CDR2 sequences are LGHNA and YSLEER. The V segment lost 7 bases and the J segment 2 bases; nucleotides outside the gene matches: 8. This CDR3 is built from 14 residues. The DNA for the CDR3 is TGCGCCAGCATACCCGGGACAGTGGCCTACGAGCAGTACTTC. Its translation is CASIPGTVAYEQYF.

The rearrangement links TRBV7-9 to TRBJ2-2; D gene uncertain. The CDR3 is 15 residues long. Trimming pared 2 bases from V and 3 bases from J, leaving 10 bases between. The germline CDR1 and CDR2 sequences are SEHNR and FQNEAQ (reference sequence). This chain's CDR3 is CASSLNDIYTGELFF. CDR3 in DNA: TGTGCCAGCAGCTTAAATGACATCTACACCGGGGAGCTGTTTTTT.

This clone was counted at least ten times. This CDR3 is CASRPGQTYNEQFF. The CDR3 nucleotides read TGTGCCAGCAGACCGGGACAGACGTACAATGAGCAGTTCTTC. This rearrangement joins TRBV5-4 to TRBJ2-1; 7 bases are a match to TRBD1. V gave up 5 bases and J gave up 4 bases; unmatched junction bases: 6. The CDR3 has 14 amino acids. Germline CDR1 and CDR2: SGHNT and YYREEE (reference sequence).

This chain connects TRBV5-4 to TRBJ2-3; the D is unclear. Germline V gene lookup returns CDR1 SGHNT and CDR2 YYREEE (reference sequence). Trimming removed 0 bases at V and 2 bases at J, with 10 bases between. This CDR3 contains 15 residues. CDR3 amino acids: CASSLDLRSTDTQYF. CDR3 in DNA: TGTGCCAGCAGCTTGGACTTACGCTCCACAGATACGCAGTATTTT.

This chain uses TRBV7-6 with TRBJ2-7, with a weak D call TRBD1 (5 bases). CDR1 SGHVS and CDR2 FNYEAQ come from the germline V gene. The length of the CDR3 is 14 residues. V lost 2 bases to trimming and J lost 3 bases, with 11 bases between them. The CDR3 nucleotides read TGTGCCAGCAGCTTAAGCGTAGGGGACTACGAGCAGTACTTC. Translating gives CASSLSVGDYEQYF.

This clone showed up just a few times. V and J are TRBV20-1 and TRBJ2-1; 7 bases map to TRBD1. Germline V gene lookup returns CDR1 DFQATT and CDR2 SNEGSKA (reference sequence). The V segment lost 6 bases and the J segment 9 bases; nucleotides outside the gene matches: 5. This CDR3 is 11 amino acids long. The DNA for the CDR3 is TGCAGTGCAGCAGACAGGGCTGAGCAGTTCTTC. Protein product: CSAADRAEQFF.

The chain recombines TRBV19 with TRBJ2-2; TRBD1 aligns across 8 bases. The V gene's germline CDR1 is LNHDA and CDR2 SQIVND (reference sequence). The CDR3 totals 13 residues. V was clipped by 5 bases and J by 8 bases; unmatched bases: 4. CDR3 sequence reads: CASSRQGRGELFF. The CDR3 DNA is TGTGCCAGTAGTCGACAGGGGCGGGGGGAGCTGTTTTTT.

As concerns this clone: The junction departs from germline at one end; a sequencing error may be responsible. The chain couples TRBV6-5 to TRBJ2-1, with no clear D. The CDR3 runs 14 residues. In germline, CDR1 is MNHEY, CDR2 SVGAGI. The CDR3 is CASRGSILYSEQFF. The CDR3 DNA follows: TGTGCCAGCAGAGGCTCCATTTTATACAGTGAGCAGTTCTTC.

V and J are TRBV6-2 or TRBV6-3 and TRBJ2-4, with 7 bases aligning to TRBD1. The V gene end was trimmed by 4 bases and the J gene end by 8 bases; junction bases not matched to a gene: 8. The CDR3 loop spans 14 amino acids. Germline-derived CDR1 and CDR2 are MNHEY and SVGEGT. The CDR3 region is CASSSDRPLDIQYF. The CDR3, as DNA: TGTGCCAGCAGTTCGGACAGGCCTCTGGACATTCAGTACTTC.

This chain uses TRBV10-3 with TRBJ2-5; 11 nucleotides line up with TRBD2. The CDR3 spans 15 residues. The ends lost 2 bases at V and 3 bases at J; junction bases unmatched: 2. Germline V CDR1 and CDR2: ENHRY, SYGVKD. CDR3 coding DNA: TGTGCCATCAGTGAGGGGACTAGCGGAAAAGAGACCCAGTACTTC. It translates to CAISEGTSGKETQYF.

The J gene is TRBJ2-3, the V gene TRBV5-1; D may be TRBD1 (5 bases). The V gene's germline CDR1 is SGHRS and CDR2 YFSETQ. Trimming shortened V by 6 bases and J by 0 bases, and 11 bases separated the two germline ends. The length of the CDR3 is 14 residues. The CDR3 protein is CASNQGASTDTQYF. The CDR3 bases are TGCGCCAGCAACCAGGGTGCTAGCACAGATACGCAGTATTTT.